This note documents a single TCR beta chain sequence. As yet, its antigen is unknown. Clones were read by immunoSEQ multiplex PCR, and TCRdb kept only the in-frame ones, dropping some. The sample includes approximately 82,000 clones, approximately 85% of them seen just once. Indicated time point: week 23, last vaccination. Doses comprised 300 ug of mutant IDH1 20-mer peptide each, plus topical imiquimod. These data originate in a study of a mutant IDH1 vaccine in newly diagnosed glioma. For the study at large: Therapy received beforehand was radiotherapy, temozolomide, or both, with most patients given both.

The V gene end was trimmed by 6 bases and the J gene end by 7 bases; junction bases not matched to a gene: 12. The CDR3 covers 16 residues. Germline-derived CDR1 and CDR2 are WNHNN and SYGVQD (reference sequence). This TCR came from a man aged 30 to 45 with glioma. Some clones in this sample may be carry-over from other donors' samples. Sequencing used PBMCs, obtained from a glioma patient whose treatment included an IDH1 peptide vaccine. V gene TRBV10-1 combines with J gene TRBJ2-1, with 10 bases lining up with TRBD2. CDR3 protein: CASSETSSGSVNEQFF. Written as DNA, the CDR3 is TGCGCCAGCAGCGAAACCTCTAGCGGGAGTGTGAATGAGCAGTTCTTC.